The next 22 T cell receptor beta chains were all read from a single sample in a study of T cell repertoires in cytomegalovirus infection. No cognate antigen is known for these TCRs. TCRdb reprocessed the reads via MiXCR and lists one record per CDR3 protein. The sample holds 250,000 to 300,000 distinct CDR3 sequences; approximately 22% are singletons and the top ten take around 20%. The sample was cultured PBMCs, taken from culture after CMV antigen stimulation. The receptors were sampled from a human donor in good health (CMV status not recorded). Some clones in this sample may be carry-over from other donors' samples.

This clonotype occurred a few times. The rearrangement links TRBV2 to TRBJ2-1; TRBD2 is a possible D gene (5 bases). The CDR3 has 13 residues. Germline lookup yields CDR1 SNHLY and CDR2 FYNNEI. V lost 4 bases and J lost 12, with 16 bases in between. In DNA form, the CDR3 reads TGTGCCAGCAGTGGGACCCTAGCACATGGGCAGTTCTTC. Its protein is CASSGTLAHGQFF.

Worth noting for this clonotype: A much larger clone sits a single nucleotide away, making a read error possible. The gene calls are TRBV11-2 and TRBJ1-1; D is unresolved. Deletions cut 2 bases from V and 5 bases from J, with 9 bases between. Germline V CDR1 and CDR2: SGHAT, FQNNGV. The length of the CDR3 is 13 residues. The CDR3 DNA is TGTGCCAGCAGCTTATTCGTCCGGACTGAAGCTTTCTTT. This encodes CASSLFVRTEAFF.

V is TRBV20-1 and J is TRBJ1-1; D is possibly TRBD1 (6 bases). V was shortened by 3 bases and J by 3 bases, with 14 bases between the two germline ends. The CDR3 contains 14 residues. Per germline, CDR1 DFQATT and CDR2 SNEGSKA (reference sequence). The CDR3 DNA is TGCAGTGCTAGGCCGGGGGCGTACGACACTGAAGCTTTCTTT. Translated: CSARPGAYDTEAFF.

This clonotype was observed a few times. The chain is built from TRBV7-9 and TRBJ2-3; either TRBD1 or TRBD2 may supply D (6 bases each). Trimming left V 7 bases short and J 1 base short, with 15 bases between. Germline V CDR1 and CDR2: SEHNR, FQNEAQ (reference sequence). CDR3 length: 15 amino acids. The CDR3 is CASILGGAGTDTQYF. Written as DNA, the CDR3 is TGTGCCAGCATCCTGGGGGGCGCAGGCACAGATACGCAGTATTTT.

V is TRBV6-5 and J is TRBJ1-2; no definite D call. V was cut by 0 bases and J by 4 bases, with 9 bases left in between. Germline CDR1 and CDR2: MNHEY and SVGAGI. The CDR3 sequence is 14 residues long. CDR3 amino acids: CASSYSGSSYGYTF. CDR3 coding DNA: TGTGCCAGCAGTTACTCAGGGTCGAGCTATGGCTACACCTTC.

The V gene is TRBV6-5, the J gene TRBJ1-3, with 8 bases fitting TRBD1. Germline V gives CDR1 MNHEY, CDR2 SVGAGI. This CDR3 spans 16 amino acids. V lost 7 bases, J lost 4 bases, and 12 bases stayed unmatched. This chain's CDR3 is CASTSPGQGAGNTIYF. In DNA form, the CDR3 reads TGTGCCAGCACTAGCCCAGGACAGGGAGCAGGAAACACCATATATTTT.

CDR3 loop: CASSLDLRQDEAFF. In nucleotides, the CDR3 is TGTGCCAGCAGCTTAGATCTTCGGCAGGATGAAGCTTTCTTT. V and J are TRBV11-3 and TRBJ1-1; D not certain. The CDR3 has 14 amino acids. Germline CDR1 SGHNT, CDR2 YENEEA. V shed 0 bases and J shed 7 bases, with 12 bases lying between them.

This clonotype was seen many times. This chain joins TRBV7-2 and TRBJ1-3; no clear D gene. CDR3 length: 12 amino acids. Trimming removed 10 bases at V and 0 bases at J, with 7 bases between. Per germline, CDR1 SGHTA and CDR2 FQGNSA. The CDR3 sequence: CAIESSGNTIYF. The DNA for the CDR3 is TGTGCCATCGAGAGCTCTGGAAACACCATATATTTT.

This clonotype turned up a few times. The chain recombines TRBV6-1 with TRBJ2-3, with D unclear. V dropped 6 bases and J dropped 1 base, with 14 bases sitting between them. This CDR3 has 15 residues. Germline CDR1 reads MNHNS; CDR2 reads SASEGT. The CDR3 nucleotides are TGTGCCAGCAGGCCCAAAACGGCGGGCACAGATACGCAGTATTTT. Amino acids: CASRPKTAGTDTQYF.

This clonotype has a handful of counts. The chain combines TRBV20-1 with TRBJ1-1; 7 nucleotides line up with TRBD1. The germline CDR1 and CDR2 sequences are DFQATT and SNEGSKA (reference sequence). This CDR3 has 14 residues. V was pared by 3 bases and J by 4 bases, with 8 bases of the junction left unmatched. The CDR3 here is CSASPGTVFTEAFF. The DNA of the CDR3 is TGCAGTGCTAGCCCCGGGACAGTGTTCACTGAAGCTTTCTTT.

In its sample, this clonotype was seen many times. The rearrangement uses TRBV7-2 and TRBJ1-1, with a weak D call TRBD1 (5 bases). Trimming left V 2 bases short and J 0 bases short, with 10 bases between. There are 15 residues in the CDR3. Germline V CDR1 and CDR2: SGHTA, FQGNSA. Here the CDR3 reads CASSLSGTVNTEAFF. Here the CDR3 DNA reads TGTGCCAGCAGCTTATCAGGGACCGTGAACACTGAAGCTTTCTTT.

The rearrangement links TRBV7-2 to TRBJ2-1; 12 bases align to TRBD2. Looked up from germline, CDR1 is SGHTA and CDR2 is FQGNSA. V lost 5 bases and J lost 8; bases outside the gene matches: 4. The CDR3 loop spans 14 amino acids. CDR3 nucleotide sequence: TGTGCCAGCAGCGTGGGACTAGCGGGCCATGAGCAGTTCTTC. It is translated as CASSVGLAGHEQFF.

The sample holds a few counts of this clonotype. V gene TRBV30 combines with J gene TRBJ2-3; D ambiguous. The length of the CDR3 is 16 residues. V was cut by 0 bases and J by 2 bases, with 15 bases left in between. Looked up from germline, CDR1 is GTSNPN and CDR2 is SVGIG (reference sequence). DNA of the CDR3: TGTGCCTGGAGTGTACGGCTCCCCGCAAACACAGATACGCAGTATTTT. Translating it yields CAWSVRLPANTDTQYF.

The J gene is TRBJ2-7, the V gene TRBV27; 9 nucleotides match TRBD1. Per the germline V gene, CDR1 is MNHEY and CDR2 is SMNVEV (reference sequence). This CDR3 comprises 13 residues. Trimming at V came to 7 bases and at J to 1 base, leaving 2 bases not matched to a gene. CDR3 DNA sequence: TGTGCCAGCAAGGACAGGGGTTCCTACGAGCAGTACGTC. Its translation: CASKDRGSYEQYV.

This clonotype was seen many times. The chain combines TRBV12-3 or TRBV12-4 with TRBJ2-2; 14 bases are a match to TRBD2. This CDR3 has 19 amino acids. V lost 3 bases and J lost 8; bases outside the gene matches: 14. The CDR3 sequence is CASSFPTGLAGGSGGELFF. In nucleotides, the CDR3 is TGTGCCAGCAGTTTCCCGACAGGACTAGCGGGAGGCTCTGGGGGGGAGCTGTTTTTT.

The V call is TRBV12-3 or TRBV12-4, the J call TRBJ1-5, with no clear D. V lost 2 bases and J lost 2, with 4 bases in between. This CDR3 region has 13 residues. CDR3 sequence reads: CASSLSGNQPQHF. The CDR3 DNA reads TGTGCCAGCAGTTTATCGGGCAATCAGCCCCAGCATTTT.

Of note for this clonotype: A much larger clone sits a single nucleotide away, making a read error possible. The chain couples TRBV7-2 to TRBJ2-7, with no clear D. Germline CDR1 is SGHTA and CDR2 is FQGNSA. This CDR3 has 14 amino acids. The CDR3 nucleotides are TGTGCCAGCAGCTTAGCGGGCTACTCCTACAAGCAGTACTTC. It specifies CASSLAGYSYKQYF.

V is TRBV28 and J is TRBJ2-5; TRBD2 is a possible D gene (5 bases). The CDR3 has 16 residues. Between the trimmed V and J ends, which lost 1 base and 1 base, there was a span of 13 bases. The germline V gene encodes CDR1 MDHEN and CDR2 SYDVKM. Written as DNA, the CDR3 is TGTGCCAGCAGTTTATACCGGGGAAGGGCCCAAGAGACCCAGTACTTC. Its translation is CASSLYRGRAQETQYF.

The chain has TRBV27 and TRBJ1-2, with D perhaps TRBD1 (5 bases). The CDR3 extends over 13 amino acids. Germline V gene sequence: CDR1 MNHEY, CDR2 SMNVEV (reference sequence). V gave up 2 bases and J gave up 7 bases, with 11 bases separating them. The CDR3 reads CASSLGRGSGYTF. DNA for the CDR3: TGTGCCAGCAGTTTAGGTAGGGGAAGTGGCTACACCTTC.

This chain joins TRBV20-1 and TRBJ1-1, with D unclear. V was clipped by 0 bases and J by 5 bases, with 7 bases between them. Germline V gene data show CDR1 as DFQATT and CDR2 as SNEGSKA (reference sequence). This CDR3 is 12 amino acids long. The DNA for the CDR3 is TGCAGTGCTAGAGATAACCCGACTGAAGCTTTCTTT. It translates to CSARDNPTEAFF.

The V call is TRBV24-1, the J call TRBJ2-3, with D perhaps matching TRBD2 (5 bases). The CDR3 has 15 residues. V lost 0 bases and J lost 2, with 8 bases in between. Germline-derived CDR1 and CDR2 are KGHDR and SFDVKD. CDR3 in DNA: TGTGCCACCAGTGATTTGTCCGGGGACACAGATACGCAGTATTTT. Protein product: CATSDLSGDTDTQYF.

The DNA of the CDR3 is TGTGCCAGCCTACACGGACAGCGCCTACCCATTAATTCACCCCTCCACTTT. Translating it yields CASLHGQRLPINSPLHF. This chain uses TRBV28 with TRBJ1-6; tentatively, D is TRBD1 (6 bases). Germline V gene sequence: CDR1 MDHEN, CDR2 SYDVKM. CDR3 size: 17 residues. V was pared by 8 bases and J by 6 bases, with 23 bases between.